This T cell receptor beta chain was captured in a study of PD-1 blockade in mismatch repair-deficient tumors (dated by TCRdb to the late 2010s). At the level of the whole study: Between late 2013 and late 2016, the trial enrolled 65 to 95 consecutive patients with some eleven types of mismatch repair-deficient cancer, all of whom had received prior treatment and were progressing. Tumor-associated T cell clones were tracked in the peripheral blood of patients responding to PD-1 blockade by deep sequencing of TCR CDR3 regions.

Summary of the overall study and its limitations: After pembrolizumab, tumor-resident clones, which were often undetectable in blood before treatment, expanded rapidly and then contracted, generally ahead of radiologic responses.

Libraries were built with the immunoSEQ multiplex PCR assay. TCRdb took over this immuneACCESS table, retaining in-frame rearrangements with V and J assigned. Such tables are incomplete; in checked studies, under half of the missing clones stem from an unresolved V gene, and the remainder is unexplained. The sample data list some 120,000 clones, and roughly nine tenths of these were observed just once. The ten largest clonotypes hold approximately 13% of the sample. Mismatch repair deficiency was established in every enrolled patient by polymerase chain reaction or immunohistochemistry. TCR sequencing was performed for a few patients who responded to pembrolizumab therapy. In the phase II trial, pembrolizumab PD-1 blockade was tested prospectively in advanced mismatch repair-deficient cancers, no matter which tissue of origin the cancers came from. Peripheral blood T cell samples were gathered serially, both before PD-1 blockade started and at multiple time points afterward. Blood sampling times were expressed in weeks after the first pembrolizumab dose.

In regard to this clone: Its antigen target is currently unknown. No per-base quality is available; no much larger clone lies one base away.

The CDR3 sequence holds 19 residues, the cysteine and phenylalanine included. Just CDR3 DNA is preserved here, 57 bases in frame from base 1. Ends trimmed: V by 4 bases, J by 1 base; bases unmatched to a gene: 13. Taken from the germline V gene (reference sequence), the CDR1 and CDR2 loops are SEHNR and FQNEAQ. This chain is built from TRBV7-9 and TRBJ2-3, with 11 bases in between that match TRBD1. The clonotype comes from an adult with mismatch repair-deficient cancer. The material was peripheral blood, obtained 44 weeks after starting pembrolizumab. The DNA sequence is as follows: TGTGCCAGCAGCTCAGACCATTGGGACAGGGGGGAGGGCACAGATACGCAGTATTTT. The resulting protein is CASSSDHWDRGEGTDTQYF. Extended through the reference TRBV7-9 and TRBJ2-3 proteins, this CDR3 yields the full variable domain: DTGVSQNPRHKITKRGQNVTFRCDPISEHNRLYWYRQTLGQGPEFLTYFQNEAQLEKSRLLSDRFSAERPKGSFSTLEIQRTEQGDSAMYLCASSSDHWDRGEGTDTQYFGPGTRLTVL.